The rows below give T cell receptor beta chains drawn from one sample of a study of early T cells in non-severe SARS-CoV-2 infection. TCRdb analysed the 5' RACE reads with MiXCR anew, one entry per CDR3 protein. The sample yields 120,000 or so distinct CDR3 sequences, 10% to 15% seen once. This specimen consisted of whole blood, obtained at baseline. Receptors were obtained from an adult who was a healthcare worker with PCR-confirmed SARS-CoV-2 infection or an uninfected control (not recorded which). Both conserved end residues are part of each CDR3. Fields, in order: J gene, D gene, V gene, CDR3 length, clone size, CDR3 protein, CDR3 DNA. A D gene is named only where the DNA matches it firmly. Clone size is shown for a subset of rows, as once, few, many or a class of expanded clone.

>TRBJ2-7|-|TRBV7-9|12|few
CASSLPSYEQYF
TGTGCCAGCAGCTTACCCTCCTACGAGCAGTACTTC
>TRBJ2-3|-|TRBV4-1|15|-
CASSQRDRHTDTQYF
TGCGCCAGCAGCCAGCGAGATCGCCACACAGATACGCAGTATTTT
>TRBJ1-3|-|TRBV11-2|16|-
CASSLVRSVGGNTIYF
TGTGCCAGCAGCTTAGTTCGGTCAGTTGGCGGAAACACCATATATTTT
>TRBJ2-7|TRBD2|TRBV2|16|few
CAEQVAGGQKDYEQYF
TGTGCCGAACAAGTAGCGGGAGGGCAGAAGGACTACGAGCAGTACTTC
>TRBJ2-7|TRBD1|TRBV7-9|14|-
CASSLPGQAEQQYF
TGTGCCAGCAGCTTACCAGGACAGGCAGAGCAGCAGTACTTC
>TRBJ2-7|TRBD2|TRBV7-9|22|few
CASSLLPGPKTSGRWVYYEQYF
TGTGCCAGCAGCTTATTGCCGGGACCGAAGACTAGCGGGAGATGGGTTTATTACGAGCAGTACTTC
>TRBJ1-1|TRBD1|TRBV7-9|16|-
CASSFRQGESLFEAFF
TGTGCCAGCAGCTTTCGGCAGGGGGAATCATTATTTGAAGCTTTCTTT
>TRBJ1-1|-|TRBV11-2|15|few
CASTHYRGINTEAFF
TGTGCCAGCACCCACTATAGAGGGATCAACACTGAAGCTTTCTTT
>TRBJ2-7|-|TRBV18|15|-
CASSPRVLPLMEQYF
TGTGCCAGCTCACCAAGGGTCTTACCTCTCATGGAGCAGTACTTC
>TRBJ2-3|-|TRBV5-6|15|-
CASSPGQYLTDTQYF
TGTGCCAGCAGCCCTGGACAGTACCTCACAGATACGCAGTATTTT
>TRBJ2-5|-|TRBV6-5|15|few
CASSLLYGNQETQYF
TGTGCCAGCAGCCTCCTTTACGGGAACCAAGAGACCCAGTACTTC
>TRBJ2-1|TRBD1|TRBV12-3/TRBV12-4|16|many
CASSPSTGEVYNEQFF
TGTGCCAGCAGTCCATCGACAGGGGAAGTTTACAATGAGCAGTTCTTC
>TRBJ1-3|-|TRBV2|13|-
CASSAVPGNTIYF
TGTGCCAGCAGTGCGGTTCCTGGAAACACCATATATTTT
>TRBJ2-2|-|TRBV7-9|18|-
CASSLESRQVMDTGELFF
TGTGCCAGCAGCTTAGAATCCAGACAGGTCATGGACACCGGGGAGCTGTTTTTT
>TRBJ2-2|TRBD1|TRBV27|16|many
CASSPSGTDNTGELFF
TGTGCCAGCAGTCCGTCCGGGACAGATAACACCGGGGAGCTGTTTTTT
>TRBJ1-2|-|TRBV4-1|16|few
CANSQDPGRTLYGYTF
TGCGCCAACAGCCAAGATCCAGGGCGGACCCTCTATGGCTACACCTTC
>TRBJ1-2|-|TRBV29-1|11|few
CSASRPEGYTF
TGCAGCGCGTCCAGACCGGAAGGCTACACCTTC
>TRBJ2-1|TRBD1|TRBV5-4|19|few
CASSLGGRGQGSSYNEQFF
TGTGCCAGCAGCTTGGGGGGCAGGGGGCAAGGGAGCTCCTACAATGAGCAGTTCTTC
>TRBJ1-4|-|TRBV20-1|14|-
CSARAETTNEKLFF
TGCAGTGCTAGAGCCGAAACAACTAATGAAAAACTGTTTTTT
>TRBJ1-1|-|TRBV7-9|14|-
CASSRGAPGTEAFF
TGTGCCAGCAGCCGAGGGGCCCCCGGGACTGAAGCTTTCTTT
>TRBJ2-1|TRBD2|TRBV29-1|12|-
CSASPGRDEQFF
TGCAGCGCCTCACCCGGGAGGGATGAGCAGTTCTTC
>TRBJ1-6|-|TRBV12-3/TRBV12-4|13|-
CASSLGRFTPLHF
TGTGCCAGCAGTCTCGGCCGCTTTACACCCCTCCACTTT
>TRBJ2-7|TRBD2|TRBV20-1|16|-
CSARGWGTSGIDEQYF
TGCAGTGCTAGAGGTTGGGGGACTAGCGGGATTGACGAGCAGTACTTC
>TRBJ2-4|-|TRBV6-5|12|-
CASSYSGGAQYF
TGTGCCAGCAGTTACTCTGGGGGGGCCCAGTACTTC
>TRBJ2-3|TRBD2|TRBV20-1|15|few
CSAIGTSGTTDTQYF
TGCAGTGCCATCGGGACTAGCGGTACCACAGATACGCAGTATTTT
>TRBJ2-1|TRBD2|TRBV5-8|15|-
CASSQTSGEPNEQFF
TGTGCCAGCAGCCAGACTAGCGGGGAACCCAATGAGCAGTTCTTC
>TRBJ2-2|-|TRBV18|14|few
CASSQGYEAGELFF
TGTGCCAGCTCACAGGGGTACGAGGCCGGGGAGCTGTTTTTT
>TRBJ2-5|-|TRBV5-4|12|many
CASSFSQETQYF
TGTGCCAGCAGCTTCTCTCAAGAGACCCAGTACTTC
>TRBJ2-5|-|TRBV6-5|15|-
CASSTPRDPQETQYF
TGTGCCAGCAGTACACCCCGGGACCCACAAGAGACCCAGTACTTC
>TRBJ2-5|TRBD2|TRBV5-1|16|many
CASSPLGLAGAETQYF
TGCGCCAGCAGCCCGCTTGGACTAGCGGGGGCAGAGACCCAGTACTTC
>TRBJ2-2|-|TRBV24-1|16|-
CATSAPLAPNTGELFF
TGTGCCACCAGTGCCCCCTTAGCGCCGAACACCGGGGAGCTGTTTTTT
>TRBJ2-3|TRBD2|TRBV29-1|15|many
CSVDGNSGGTDTQYF
TGCAGCGTTGATGGGAATAGCGGGGGCACAGATACGCAGTATTTT
>TRBJ1-6|-|TRBV18|15|many
CASSLHKGTNSPLHF
TGTGCCAGCTCTCTTCATAAGGGCACTAATTCACCCCTCCACTTT
>TRBJ2-5|-|TRBV5-5|16|many
CASSLGGGRVGETQYF
TGTGCCAGCAGCTTGGGAGGCGGCAGGGTGGGGGAGACCCAGTACTTC
>TRBJ2-7|TRBD2|TRBV7-2|14|few
CASSLKSGGGEQYF
TGTGCCAGCAGCTTGAAAAGCGGGGGGGGCGAGCAGTACTTC
>TRBJ1-1|-|TRBV12-3/TRBV12-4|13|-
CASSFWVNTEAFF
TGTGCCAGCAGTTTTTGGGTGAACACTGAAGCTTTCTTT
>TRBJ2-7|TRBD1|TRBV20-1|15|few
CSARVVGTGLYEQYF
TGCAGTGCTAGAGTAGTTGGGACAGGACTCTACGAGCAGTACTTC
>TRBJ2-3|TRBD2|TRBV4-2|17|many
CASSSLAGGPSTDTQYF
TGTGCCAGCAGCTCCCTAGCGGGAGGGCCATCCACAGATACGCAGTATTTT
>TRBJ2-5|-|TRBV30|12|many
CAWSWGRETQYF
TGTGCCTGGAGTTGGGGGAGAGAGACCCAGTACTTC
>TRBJ1-1|-|TRBV6-5|14|few
CASSYLQGGTEAFF
TGTGCCAGCAGTTACCTACAGGGAGGCACTGAAGCTTTCTTT
>TRBJ2-1|TRBD1|TRBV6-5|16|many
CASSWTGLYSYNEQFF
TGTGCCAGCAGTTGGACAGGGCTTTACTCCTACAATGAGCAGTTCTTC
>TRBJ2-3|-|TRBV6-1|14|-
CASSEGRWVDTQYF
TGTGCCAGCAGTGAAGGGCGGTGGGTGGATACGCAGTATTTT
>TRBJ1-1|-|TRBV4-1|14|-
CASSPDPFNTEAFF
TGCGCCAGCAGCCCAGATCCTTTCAACACTGAAGCTTTCTTT
>TRBJ2-4|TRBD2|TRBV10-2|16|few
CASRPPSGGSKNIQYF
TGCGCCAGCCGCCCCCCCAGCGGGGGATCAAAAAACATTCAGTACTTC
>TRBJ1-1|-|TRBV3-1|13|-
CASSQDRGQSSFF
TGTGCCAGCAGCCAAGACAGGGGTCAATCGTCTTTCTTT
>TRBJ2-1|-|TRBV9|12|many
CASISPYNEQFF
TGTGCCTCAATCAGTCCCTACAATGAGCAGTTCTTC
>TRBJ2-3|TRBD1|TRBV2|14|-
CASSGTGGNDTQYF
TGTGCCAGCAGTGGGACAGGGGGCAACGATACGCAGTATTTT
>TRBJ2-3|-|TRBV5-1|14|-
CASSQSGPTDTQYF
TGCGCCAGCAGCCAAAGCGGGCCCACAGATACGCAGTATTTT
>TRBJ2-7|-|TRBV3-1|16|many
CASSQDQLGRIYEQYF
TGTGCCAGCAGCCAAGATCAGTTGGGACGGATCTACGAGCAGTACTTC
>TRBJ2-3|TRBD2|TRBV7-2|15|many
CASSPSGRGPDTQYF
TGTGCCAGCAGCCCTAGCGGGAGGGGGCCAGATACGCAGTATTTT
>TRBJ2-6|-|TRBV14|19|few
CASSHHHGTFVSGANVLTF
TGTGCCAGCAGCCACCATCATGGGACTTTTGTCTCTGGGGCCAACGTCCTGACTTTC
>TRBJ2-1|TRBD2|TRBV20-1|15|-
CSACPSGRSYNEQFF
TGCAGTGCTTGTCCTAGCGGGAGGTCCTACAATGAGCAGTTCTTC
>TRBJ2-1|TRBD2|TRBV6-5|15|many
CASSYQAGIHNEQFF
TGTGCCAGCAGTTACCAAGCGGGGATCCACAATGAGCAGTTCTTC
>TRBJ2-5|-|TRBV3-1|15|many
CASSQDSSFGETQYF
TGTGCCAGCAGCCAAGATAGTTCGTTCGGGGAGACCCAGTACTTC
>TRBJ2-2|TRBD1|TRBV5-1|16|many
CASSLAGQGNTGELFF
TGCGCCAGCAGCTTGGCAGGACAGGGAAACACCGGGGAGCTGTTTTTT
>TRBJ2-2|-|TRBV11-1|15|few
CASSLWRANTGELFF
TGTGCCAGCAGCTTATGGAGAGCGAACACCGGGGAGCTGTTTTTT
>TRBJ2-3|-|TRBV6-6|16|-
CASSYGWGTDTDTQYF
TGTGCCAGCAGTTACGGGTGGGGAACGGACACAGATACGCAGTATTTT